The 14 T cell receptor beta chains presented below share a single source sample, sequenced in a study of blood T cell repertoires in COVID-19 (dated by TCRdb to the early 2020s). Libraries were made using the immunoSEQ multiplex PCR assay. Here the immuneACCESS table is served through TCRdb, limited to in-frame sequences with V and J called. Missing clones are a known gap in these copies; in checked studies unresolved V genes cover under half, and the rest lacks a known reason. In all, the sample holds some 160,000 clones, and over 75% of those were seen once. The top ten clones comprise less than 8.5% of the sample. The specimen sequenced was PBMCs or T cells enriched from blood (not recorded which). These receptors were taken from a woman aged 45-65 years who had recovered from COVID-19.

This clone was counted a single time. The chain joins TRBV5-1 to TRBJ2-1; D is perhaps TRBD2 (5 bases). V lost 2 bases, J lost 2 bases, and 14 bases lay in between. The CDR3 extends over 16 amino acids. Germline CDR1 SGHRS, CDR2 YFSETQ. CDR3 loop: CASSLNGGPPYNEQFF. CDR3 DNA: TGCGCCAGCAGCTTAAACGGAGGCCCCCCCTACAATGAGCAGTTCTTC.

The rearrangement links TRBV19 to TRBJ2-3, with D possibly being TRBD1 (5 bases). The CDR3 sequence is 14 residues long. CDR1 and CDR2 (germline): LNHDA, SQIVND (reference sequence). Trimming removed 10 bases at V and 2 bases at J, with 16 bases between. CDR3 coding DNA: TGTGCCACCGTGGGCAGGGCGTACACAGATACGCAGTATTTT. Protein sequence: CATVGRAYTDTQYF.

The rearrangement links TRBV5-6 to TRBJ2-3; D not certain. The germline CDR1 and CDR2 sequences are SGHDT and YYEEEE. The V end was cut by 4 bases, the J end by 4 bases, with 7 bases between. CDR3 length: 12 residues. The CDR3 is CASSKHPDTQYF. The DNA for the CDR3 is TGTGCCAGCAGCAAACACCCAGATACGCAGTATTTT.

This chain links TRBV2 with TRBJ2-7; 7 bases agree with TRBD1. The CDR3 loop spans 13 amino acids. The V segment lost 8 bases and the J segment 3 bases; nucleotides outside the gene matches: 7. Germline V gene sequence: CDR1 SNHLY, CDR2 FYNNEI. CDR3 nucleotides: TGTGCCAGCTGGGACAGTAGGTTCTACGAGCAGTACTTC. This encodes CASWDSRFYEQYF.

The rearrangement links TRBV12-3 or TRBV12-4 to TRBJ1-5; D ambiguous. This CDR3 comprises 13 residues. V lost 3 bases and J 0 bases, leaving 3 bases between the germline ends. The DNA of the CDR3 is TGTGCCAGCAGTTTTAATAGCAATCAGCCCCAGCATTTT. It is translated as CASSFNSNQPQHF.

This rearrangement joins TRBV3-1 (or the pseudogene TRBV3-2) to TRBJ2-3, with D tentatively TRBD1 (6 bases). Trimming left V 1 base short and J 4 bases short, with 12 bases between. Germline V gene sequence: CDR1 LGHDT, CDR2 YNNKEL (reference sequence). This CDR3 spans 15 amino acids. CDR3 in amino acids: CASSQGGRGSDTQYF. The CDR3 DNA is TGTGCCAGCAGCCAAGGGGGCAGGGGATCAGATACGCAGTATTTT.

This clone has just one count. The chain links TRBV5-1 to TRBJ2-1, with 7 positions matching TRBD2. The CDR3 totals 15 residues. Germline CDR1 SGHRS, CDR2 YFSETQ. The V gene end was trimmed by 1 base and the J gene end by 3 bases; junction bases not matched to a gene: 4. Here the CDR3 DNA reads TGCGCCAGCAGCTTGCAACGGGGGGACTACAATGAGCAGTTCTTC. Translated, it gives CASSLQRGDYNEQFF.

The chain couples TRBV5-1 to TRBJ2-6, with TRBD1 matching 7 bases. Germline CDR1 SGHRS, CDR2 YFSETQ. There are 16 residues in the CDR3. V shed 3 bases, J shed 0 bases, and the junction held 3 bases outside the gene matches. The CDR3 loop is CASSSGTASGANVLTF. The CDR3 DNA is TGCGCCAGCAGCTCCGGGACAGCCTCTGGGGCCAACGTCCTGACTTTC.

The chain links TRBV4-2 to TRBJ2-3; D is unresolved. Germline V gene sequence: CDR1 LGHNA, CDR2 YNFKEQ. This CDR3 spans 15 amino acids. V was pared by 1 base and J by 2 bases, with 10 bases between. CDR3 nucleotide sequence: TGTGCCAGCAGCCAAGTGAGACTCGTCACAGATACGCAGTATTTT. Its translation is CASSQVRLVTDTQYF.

This chain uses TRBV7-9 with TRBJ2-4; D is unresolved. The germline V gene has CDR1 SEHNR and CDR2 FQNEAQ (reference sequence). V was pared by 5 bases and J by 0 bases, with 11 bases between. The CDR3 is 15 amino acids. CDR3 in amino acids: CASSTNLLAKNIQYF. CDR3 DNA sequence: TGTGCCAGCAGCACTAACCTGCTAGCCAAAAACATTCAGTACTTC. The full variable domain, in which reference TRBV7-9 and TRBJ2-4 provide the parts outside the CDR3, is DTGVSQNPRHKITKRGQNVTFRCDPISEHNRLYWYRQTLGQGPEFLTYFQNEAQLEKSRLLSDRFSAERPKGSFSTLEIQRTEQGDSAMYLCASSTNLLAKNIQYFGAGTRLSVL.

The chain has TRBV3-1 (or the pseudogene TRBV3-2) and TRBJ2-5; TRBD1 agrees at 9 bases. The junction had 3 bases not matched to a gene; V was cut back by 3 bases and J by 4 bases. From germline, CDR1 is LGHDT and CDR2 YNNKEL (reference sequence). The CDR3 is 14 amino acids. The CDR3 region has the DNA TGTGCCAGCAGCCAGACAGGGGGAGGAGAGACCCAGTACTTC. Translating it yields CASSQTGGGETQYF.

The chain recombines TRBV2 with TRBJ2-2, with 11 positions matching TRBD1. The CDR3 extends over 14 amino acids. Germline-derived CDR1 and CDR2 are SNHLY and FYNNEI. Trimming cost V 7 bases and J 6 bases; bases outside gene matches: 4. The CDR3 here is CASIPDRGPGELFF. For the CDR3, the DNA is TGTGCCAGCATACCGGACAGGGGGCCCGGGGAGCTGTTTTTT.

The chain carries TRBV2 and TRBJ2-7, with TRBD1 identical over 7 bases. The CDR3 length is 13 residues. V trimming: 6 bases; J trimming: 1 base; junction bases outside the gene matches: 3. The V gene's germline CDR1 is SNHLY and CDR2 FYNNEI. The chain's CDR3 is CASRLDRSYEQYF. The CDR3 DNA sequence: TGTGCCAGCAGGTTGGACAGGTCCTACGAGCAGTACTTC.

V usage is TRBV2 and J usage is TRBJ1-5; D unresolved. CDR1 is SNHLY and CDR2 is FYNNEI in the germline V gene. The germline V and J ends were trimmed by 6 bases and 6 bases, with 12 bases remaining between them. The CDR3 consists of 13 residues. The CDR3 loop is CASRTLGLQPQHF. The CDR3 region has the DNA TGTGCCAGCAGGACCCTAGGTCTTCAGCCCCAGCATTTT. The variable domain in full, completed from reference TRBV2 and TRBJ1-5, reads EPEVTQTPSHQVTQMGQEVILRCVPISNHLYFYWYRQILGQKVEFLVSFYNNEISEKSEIFDDQFSVERPDGSNFTLKIRSTKLEDSAMYFCASRTLGLQPQHFGDGTRLSIL.